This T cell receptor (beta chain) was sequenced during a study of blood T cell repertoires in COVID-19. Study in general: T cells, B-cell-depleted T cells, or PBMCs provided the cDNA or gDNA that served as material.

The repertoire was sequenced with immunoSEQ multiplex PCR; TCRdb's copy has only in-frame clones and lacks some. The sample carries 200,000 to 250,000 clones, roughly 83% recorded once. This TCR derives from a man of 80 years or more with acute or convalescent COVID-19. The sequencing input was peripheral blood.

The CDR3 bases are TGTGCCAGCAGTCCTTTCGACGGCGGCCTCACTGAAGCTTTCTTT. Translated: CASSPFDGGLTEAFF. The rearrangement uses TRBV28 and TRBJ1-1; no clear D gene. The germline V gene encodes CDR1 MDHEN and CDR2 SYDVKM. The CDR3 loop spans 15 amino acids. Trimming pared 5 bases from V and 4 bases from J, leaving 17 bases between.